The 32 T cell receptor beta chains below come from one sample, sequenced in a study of cytomegalovirus exposure and HLA in healthy donors. This PCR relied on a set of 60 Vbeta primers and 13 Jbeta primers. Profiling relied on immunoSEQ multiplex PCR, and the TCRdb table lists in-frame clones only, not all of them. The profile shows about 210,000 clones, nearly 80% of them singletons. Sample: PBMCs. The receptor set was obtained from a male donor in good health and CMV-seronegative.

The gene calls are TRBV6-1 and TRBJ2-5; no reliable D call. Per the germline V gene, CDR1 is MNHNS and CDR2 is SASEGT. The CDR3 spans 15 residues. Trimming removed 5 bases at V and 2 bases at J, with 15 bases between. Here the CDR3 DNA reads TGTGCCAGCAGTACCGGTTTTGGGCAACAAGAGACCCAGTACTTC. Protein sequence: CASSTGFGQQETQYF.

This clone was counted between two and nine times. As DNA, the CDR3 is TGCGCCAGCAGCTGGGCTAGCGGGGAGTACAATGAGCAGTTCTTC. Its translation is CASSWASGEYNEQFF. This rearrangement joins TRBV5-1 to TRBJ2-1; 9 positions match TRBD2. The trim removed 3 bases at V and 4 bases at J, leaving 5 bases unmatched. Germline CDR1 and CDR2: SGHRS and YFSETQ. The CDR3 totals 15 residues.

This chain uses TRBV6-1 with TRBJ1-5, with 9 bases that match TRBD1. The trim removed 8 bases at V and 7 bases at J, leaving 3 bases unmatched. Germline-derived CDR1 and CDR2 are MNHNS and SASEGT. The CDR3 sequence is 12 residues long. The CDR3 protein is CASGDRDQPQHF. CDR3 nucleotide sequence: TGTGCCAGCGGGGACAGGGACCAGCCCCAGCATTTT.

Comment on this clone: This specimen includes other DNA sequences encoding the same CDR3. V gene TRBV6-5 combines with J gene TRBJ2-1; 8 nucleotides match TRBD1. The J segment lost 9 bases and the V segment lost 7 bases, leaving 14 bases of the junction unmatched. The CDR3 sequence is 15 residues long. The germline V gene encodes CDR1 MNHEY and CDR2 SVGAGI. CDR3 nucleotide sequence: TGTGCCAGCACCCCGGGGCAGGGGGCTTGGAGTGAGCAGTTCTTC. Residues: CASTPGQGAWSEQFF.

The chain joins TRBV5-6 to TRBJ2-7, with a tentative D call TRBD2 (5 bases). CDR3 length: 13 amino acids. Germline lookup yields CDR1 SGHDT and CDR2 YYEEEE. Trimming cost V 0 bases and J 6 bases, with 10 bases left between them. Written as DNA, the CDR3 is TGTGCCAGCAGCTTGGAACTAGTTTCCGAGCAGTACTTC. It translates to CASSLELVSEQYF.

V gene TRBV10-2 combines with J gene TRBJ2-3; 7 nucleotides match TRBD2. Germline values: CDR1 WSHSY, CDR2 SAAADI. V trimming: 2 bases; J trimming: 3 bases; junction bases outside the gene matches: 11. This CDR3 has 17 amino acids. The CDR3 here is CASSELLWREGTDTQYF. The DNA for the CDR3 is TGCGCCAGCAGTGAGCTCCTTTGGAGGGAGGGAACAGATACGCAGTATTTT.

This clone was recorded once. V and J are TRBV7-9 and TRBJ2-3; 9 nucleotides line up with TRBD2. The CDR3 is 14 residues long. V was clipped by 4 bases and J by 9 bases; unmatched bases: 8. Germline values: CDR1 SEHNR, CDR2 FQNEAQ (reference sequence). Here the CDR3 DNA reads TGTGCCAGCAGCTCGGGGACTAGCATAGGAACGCAGTATTTT. The encoded protein is CASSSGTSIGTQYF.

This chain joins TRBV5-1 and TRBJ1-2, with D unresolved. Trimming left V 4 bases short and J 4 bases short, with 8 bases between. From germline, CDR1 is SGHRS and CDR2 YFSETQ. The CDR3 has 12 amino acids. In nucleotides, the CDR3 is TGCGCCAGCAGCGCCAACACCTATGGCTACACCTTC. Translation gives CASSANTYGYTF.

The table lists this clone with a count of one. This chain connects TRBV30 to TRBJ2-3, with a weak D call TRBD1 (6 bases). Germline CDR1 is GTSNPN and CDR2 is SVGIG (reference sequence). The germline V and J ends were trimmed by 8 bases and 2 bases, with 14 bases remaining between them. This CDR3 is built from 13 residues. The CDR3 reads CAGAGQNTDTQYF. The CDR3 DNA is TGTGCCGGAGCCGGACAGAACACAGATACGCAGTATTTT.

The V gene is TRBV5-6, the J gene TRBJ2-3; 9 nucleotides agree with TRBD1. Germline CDR1 reads SGHDT; CDR2 reads YYEEEE. V was clipped by 2 bases and J by 3 bases; unmatched bases: 4. The CDR3 consists of 15 residues. CDR3 protein: CASSFGGTGTDTQYF. The CDR3 DNA reads TGTGCCAGCAGCTTTGGCGGGACAGGGACAGATACGCAGTATTTT.

The chain links TRBV5-1 to TRBJ2-2, with TRBD1 matching 11 bases. The CDR3 has 16 residues. The V and J ends lost 2 bases and 4 bases, in that order; junction bases with no gene match: 4. Germline assignment: CDR1 SGHRS and CDR2 YFSETQ. CDR3 DNA: TGCGCCAGCAGCTTTGGACAGGGGGCAGGCACCGGGGAGCTGTTTTTT. Encoded protein: CASSFGQGAGTGELFF.

This clone has just one count. J is TRBJ2-5 and V is TRBV7-7; TRBD1 might be the D (6 bases). Germline V lookup: CDR1 SSHAT, CDR2 FNYEAQ (reference sequence). This CDR3 has 14 amino acids. Trimming stripped 4 bases from V and 1 base from J, with 10 bases between. CDR3 bases: TGTGCCAGCAGCTCACAGGGACCCCAAGAGACCCAGTACTTC. Protein product: CASSSQGPQETQYF.

The chain uses TRBV28 and TRBJ2-3; the D gene is possibly TRBD2 (6 bases). Germline V gene sequence: CDR1 MDHEN, CDR2 SYDVKM. The CDR3 consists of 13 residues. For the CDR3, the DNA is TGTGCGATTCGGGGGTCAAACACAGATACGCAGTATTTT. It yields the protein CAIRGSNTDTQYF.

The genes are TRBV7-7 and TRBJ2-3; 11 nucleotides line up with TRBD1. Germline values: CDR1 SSHAT, CDR2 FNYEAQ (reference sequence). J gave up 3 bases and V 5 bases, and 4 bases lay outside the gene matches. The CDR3 covers 15 residues. The CDR3 nucleotides read TGTGCCAGCAGCCCAGGACAGGGGGCGACAGATACGCAGTATTTT. It is translated as CASSPGQGATDTQYF.

The DNA of the CDR3 is TGTGCCAGCAGCCAAGCCGGGGGGGGCTCCGGGGACAGGGCTAAGCGGCAGTACTTC. Amino acid sequence: CASSQAGGGSGDRAKRQYF. V is TRBV4-2 and J is TRBJ2-7, with TRBD1 as a possible D gene (9 bases). The CDR3 consists of 19 residues. In germline, CDR1 is LGHNA, CDR2 YNFKEQ. Deletions cut 1 base from V and 9 bases from J, with 31 bases between.

The rearrangement uses TRBV2 and TRBJ2-1; perhaps TRBD2 as D (6 bases). Trimming removed 9 bases from V and 3 bases from J, with 18 bases in between. Germline CDR1 and CDR2: SNHLY and FYNNEI. The CDR3 has 15 amino acids. CDR3 DNA: TGTGCCAGTACTGGACGACTAGGGGTCTACAATGAGCAGTTCTTC. The encoded protein is CASTGRLGVYNEQFF.

This clone was found once. The rearrangement joins TRBV10-3 to TRBJ2-7, with 9 positions matching TRBD1. Germline loops: CDR1 ENHRY, CDR2 SYGVKD. The CDR3 extends over 14 amino acids. Trimming removed 3 bases from V and 3 bases from J; junction bases left unmatched: 3. The CDR3 sequence is CAISDPTGGYEQYF. For the CDR3, the DNA is TGTGCCATCAGTGACCCGACAGGGGGCTACGAGCAGTACTTC.

The CDR3 DNA follows: TGCGCCAGCAGCGACGACAGGGGAGGGAACGAGCAGTACTTC. This gives the protein CASSDDRGGNEQYF. V usage is TRBV5-1 and J usage is TRBJ2-7, with a weak D call TRBD1 (8 bases). Trimming stripped 4 bases from V and 5 bases from J, with 16 bases between. The CDR3 is made up of 14 amino acids. CDR1 and CDR2 from the germline V gene are SGHRS and YFSETQ.

This chain links TRBV19 with TRBJ2-7; D perhaps matches TRBD1 (7 bases). The V gene lost 1 base and the J gene lost 6 bases, with 16 bases spanning the gap. Germline V lookup: CDR1 LNHDA, CDR2 SQIVND (reference sequence). The CDR3 sequence is 15 residues long. The CDR3 protein is CASSIVGGQSSEQYF. Written as DNA, the CDR3 is TGTGCCAGTAGTATAGTCGGGGGACAGTCATCCGAGCAGTACTTC.

CDR3 sequence: CASSLVTSRSIDEQYF. The CDR3 nucleotides read TGTGCCAGCAGCTTAGTTACGTCACGGAGTATCGACGAGCAGTACTTC. V is TRBV7-6 and J is TRBJ2-7; D remains ambiguous. This CDR3 comprises 16 residues. From germline, CDR1 is SGHVS and CDR2 FNYEAQ. The V end was cut by 1 base, the J end by 5 bases, with 18 bases between.

The genes are TRBV19 and TRBJ2-3; maybe TRBD2 (6 bases). The germline CDR1 and CDR2 sequences are LNHDA and SQIVND (reference sequence). This CDR3 spans 15 amino acids. The ends were cut back, 1 base at V and 2 bases at J, with 10 bases in the middle. CDR3 protein: CASSIGRGATDTQYF. For the CDR3, the DNA is TGTGCCAGTAGTATAGGGCGGGGTGCCACAGATACGCAGTATTTT.

The V gene is TRBV30, the J gene TRBJ2-3; D is uncertain. CDR3 length equals 14 residues. Germline V gene sequence: CDR1 GTSNPN, CDR2 SVGIG (reference sequence). V lost 5 bases to trimming and J lost 2 bases, with 14 bases between them. The CDR3: CAWCGSAHTDTQYF. CDR3 bases: TGTGCCTGGTGTGGTTCTGCACACACAGATACGCAGTATTTT.

The chain has TRBV6-6 and TRBJ1-1, with TRBD1 as a possible D gene (6 bases). This CDR3 contains 13 residues. Germline V gene sequence: CDR1 MNHNY, CDR2 SVGAGI (reference sequence). V gave up 6 bases and J gave up 7 bases, with 15 bases separating them. CDR3 sequence (DNA): TGTGCCAGCAGCTCACAGGGCCCTGGTGAAGCTTTCTTT. Translated: CASSSQGPGEAFF.

The CDR3 sequence is CASRRQNTGELFF. Written as DNA, the CDR3 is TGCGCCAGCAGGCGGCAAAACACCGGGGAGCTGTTTTTT. The chain uses TRBV5-1 and TRBJ2-2; D is undetermined. V lost 5 bases and J 2 bases, leaving 7 bases between the germline ends. The length of the CDR3 is 13 residues. CDR1 SGHRS and CDR2 YFSETQ come from the germline V gene.

V gene TRBV7-8 combines with J gene TRBJ1-1; TRBD1 aligns across 7 bases. J lost 5 bases, V lost 6 bases, and 9 bases had no gene match. This CDR3 has 14 amino acids. The germline gives CDR1 SGHVS, CDR2 FQNEAQ. The CDR3 DNA reads TGTGCCAGCAGACTAGACAGGGTACGGACTGAAGCTTTCTTT. Encoded protein: CASRLDRVRTEAFF. Full variable domain (missing parts from reference TRBV7-8 and TRBJ1-1): GAGVSQSPRYKVAKRGQDVALRCDPISGHVSLFWYQQALGQGPEFLTYFQNEAQLDKSGLPSDRFFAERPEGSVSTLKIQRTQQEDSAVYLCASRLDRVRTEAFFGQGTRLTVV.

V is TRBV19 and J is TRBJ2-7; D uncertain. CDR3 length: 13 residues. V was clipped by 5 bases and J by 0 bases, with 8 bases between them. Germline V gene data show CDR1 as LNHDA and CDR2 as SQIVND (reference sequence). The CDR3 loop reads CASSGPTSYEQYF. CDR3 DNA: TGTGCCAGTAGTGGGCCCACCTCCTACGAGCAGTACTTC.

This clone was picked up a small number of times. The rearrangement joins TRBV9 to TRBJ1-1, with 7 bases fitting TRBD1. From germline, CDR1 is SGDLS and CDR2 YYNGEE. J lost 3 bases, V lost 1 base, and 3 bases had no gene match. This CDR3 contains 14 residues. The CDR3 region has the DNA TGTGCCAGCAGCGTAACAGGGGCGGACACTGAAGCTTTCTTT. Encoded protein: CASSVTGADTEAFF.

V usage is TRBV30 and J usage is TRBJ1-1, with TRBD1 identical over 8 bases. The CDR3 contains 11 residues. J gave up 10 bases and V 3 bases, and 4 bases lay outside the gene matches. Germline loops: CDR1 GTSNPN, CDR2 SVGIG (reference sequence). The chain's CDR3 is CAWRSDRAAFF. DNA of the CDR3: TGTGCCTGGAGATCGGACAGGGCAGCTTTCTTT. The variable domain in full, with the rest retrieved from reference TRBV30 and TRBJ1-1, is SQTIHQWPATLVQPVGSPLSLECTVEGTSNPNLYWYRQAAGRGLQLLFYSVGIGQISSEVPQNLSASRPQDRQFILSSKKLLLSDSGFYLCAWRSDRAAFFGQGTRLTVV.

J is TRBJ1-5 and V is TRBV9, with D possibly being TRBD1 (6 bases). Germline V CDR1 and CDR2: SGDLS, YYNGEE. The CDR3 runs to 15 residues. Trimming took 4 bases from V and 3 from J, leaving 14 bases between them. CDR3 sequence: CASSPGGRFNQPQHF. The DNA of the CDR3 is TGTGCCAGCAGCCCCGGGGGGCGGTTCAATCAGCCCCAGCATTTT. Supplemented by reference TRBV9 and TRBJ1-5, the full variable domain reads DSGVTQTPKHLITATGQRVTLRCSPRSGDLSVYWYQQSLDQGLQFLIQYYNGEERAKGNILERFSAQQFPDLHSELNLSSLELGDSALYFCASSPGGRFNQPQHFGDGTRLSIL.

This chain's CDR3 is CASTPGQPNNEQFF. The CDR3 DNA sequence: TGTGCCAGCACCCCGGGACAGCCCAACAATGAGCAGTTCTTC. The chain recombines TRBV7-8 with TRBJ2-1; TRBD1 aligns across 7 bases. Germline V CDR1 and CDR2: SGHVS, FQNEAQ. After removal of 7 bases from V and 5 bases from J, the junction contained 8 bases not matched to a gene. The CDR3 is 14 amino acids. Full variable domain (outside the CDR3, taken from reference TRBV7-8 and TRBJ2-1): GAGVSQSPRYKVAKRGQDVALRCDPISGHVSLFWYQQALGQGPEFLTYFQNEAQLDKSGLPSDRFFAERPEGSVSTLKIQRTQQEDSAVYLCASTPGQPNNEQFFGPGTRLTVL.

The chain combines TRBV27 with TRBJ2-1; TRBD1 matches 8 bases. Germline V gene data show CDR1 as MNHEY and CDR2 as SMNVEV (reference sequence). V dropped 5 bases and J dropped 10; count of bases not matched to a gene: 13. The CDR3 is 15 residues long. CDR3 in DNA: TGTGCCAGCAGTCCCAGGGGGCTGAGGGTATTGGAGCAGTTCTTC. Its translation is CASSPRGLRVLEQFF.

The J gene is TRBJ1-2, the V gene TRBV30, with a tentative D call TRBD1 (5 bases). Germline values: CDR1 GTSNPN, CDR2 SVGIG (reference sequence). The CDR3 has 14 amino acids. Trimming pared 3 bases from V and 5 bases from J, leaving 16 bases between. The CDR3 loop is CAWRDQGALYGYTF. Here the CDR3 DNA reads TGTGCCTGGAGGGACCAAGGGGCCCTTTATGGCTACACCTTC.